This T cell receptor (beta chain) was observed in a study of blood T cell repertoires in COVID-19. The assay was immunoSEQ multiplex PCR, and TCRdb's table has in-frame clones only and misses some. Of approximately 250,000 clones in the sample, around 93% are singletons; the top ten hold around 2.8%. J gave up 7 bases and V 5 bases, and 8 bases lay outside the gene matches. The CDR3 runs to 14 residues. The V gene's germline CDR1 is LNHDA and CDR2 SQIVND (reference sequence). Participants' reported clinical history set cohort assignment. This receptor was taken from a man aged 40-49 years who had been exposed to COVID-19. The V gene is TRBV19, the J gene TRBJ2-1; 7 bases map to TRBD2. Material: PBMCs or T cells enriched from blood (not recorded which). CDR3 amino acids: CASSRLAEHNEQFF. The CDR3 nucleotides read TGTGCCAGTAGTCGGCTAGCGGAACATAATGAGCAGTTCTTC.